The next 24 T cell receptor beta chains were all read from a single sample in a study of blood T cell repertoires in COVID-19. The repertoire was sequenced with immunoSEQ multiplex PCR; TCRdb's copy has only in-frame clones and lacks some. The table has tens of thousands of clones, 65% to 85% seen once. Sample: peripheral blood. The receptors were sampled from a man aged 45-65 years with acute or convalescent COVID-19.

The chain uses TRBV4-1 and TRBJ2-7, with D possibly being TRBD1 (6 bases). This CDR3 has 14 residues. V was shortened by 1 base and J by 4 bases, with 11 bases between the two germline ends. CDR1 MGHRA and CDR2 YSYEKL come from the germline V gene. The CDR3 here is CASSQVPGTYEQYF. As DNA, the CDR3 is TGCGCCAGCAGCCAAGTCCCAGGGACATACGAGCAGTACTTC.

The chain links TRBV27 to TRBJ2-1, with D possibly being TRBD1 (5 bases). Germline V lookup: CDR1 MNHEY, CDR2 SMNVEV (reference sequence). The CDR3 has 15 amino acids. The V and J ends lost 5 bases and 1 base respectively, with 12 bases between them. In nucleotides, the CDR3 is TGTGCCAGCAGTCGGACACAAGAGTCCTACAATGAGCAGTTCTTC. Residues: CASSRTQESYNEQFF.

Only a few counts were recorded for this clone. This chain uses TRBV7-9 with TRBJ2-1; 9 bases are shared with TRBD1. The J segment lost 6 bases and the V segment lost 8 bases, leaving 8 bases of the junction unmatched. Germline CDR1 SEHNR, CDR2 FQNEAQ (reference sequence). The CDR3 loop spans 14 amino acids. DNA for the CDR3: TGTGCCAGCGGCGGACAGGGGTTGGGCAATGAGCAGTTCTTC. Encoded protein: CASGGQGLGNEQFF. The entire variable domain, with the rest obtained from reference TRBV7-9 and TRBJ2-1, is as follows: DTGVSQNPRHKITKRGQNVTFRCDPISEHNRLYWYRQTLGQGPEFLTYFQNEAQLEKSRLLSDRFSAERPKGSFSTLEIQRTEQGDSAMYLCASGGQGLGNEQFFGPGTRLTVL.

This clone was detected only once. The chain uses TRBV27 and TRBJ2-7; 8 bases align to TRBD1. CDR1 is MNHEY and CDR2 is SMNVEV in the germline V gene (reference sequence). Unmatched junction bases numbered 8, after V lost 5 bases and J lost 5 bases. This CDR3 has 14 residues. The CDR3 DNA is TGTGCCAGCAGTCCGAACAGGGGGATGGACGAGCAGTACTTC. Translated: CASSPNRGMDEQYF.

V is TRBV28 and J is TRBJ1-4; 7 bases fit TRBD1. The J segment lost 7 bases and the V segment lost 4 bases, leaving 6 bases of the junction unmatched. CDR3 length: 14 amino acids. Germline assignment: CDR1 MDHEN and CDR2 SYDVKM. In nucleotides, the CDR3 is TGTGCCAGCAGTTCGACAGGGCGGGTTGAAAAACTGTTTTTT. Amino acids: CASSSTGRVEKLFF.

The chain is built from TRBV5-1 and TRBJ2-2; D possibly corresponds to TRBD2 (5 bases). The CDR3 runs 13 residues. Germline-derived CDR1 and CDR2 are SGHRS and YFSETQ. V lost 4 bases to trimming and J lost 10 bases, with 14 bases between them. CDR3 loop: CASSGGGQEELFF. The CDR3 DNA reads TGCGCCAGCAGCGGAGGAGGCCAGGAGGAGCTGTTTTTT.

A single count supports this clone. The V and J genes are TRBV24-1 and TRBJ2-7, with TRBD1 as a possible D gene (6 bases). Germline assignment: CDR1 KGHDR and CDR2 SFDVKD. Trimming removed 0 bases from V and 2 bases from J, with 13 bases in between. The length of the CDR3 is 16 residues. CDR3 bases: TGTGCCACCAGTGATTTGGTTCGGGACAAGCCCTACGAGCAGTACTTC. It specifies CATSDLVRDKPYEQYF.

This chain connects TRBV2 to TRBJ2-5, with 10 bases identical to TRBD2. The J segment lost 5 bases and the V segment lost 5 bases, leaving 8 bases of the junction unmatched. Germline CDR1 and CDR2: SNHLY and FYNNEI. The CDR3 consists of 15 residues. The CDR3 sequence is CASSLAGGRPETQYF. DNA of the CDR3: TGTGCCAGCAGTTTAGCGGGGGGCCGACCGGAGACCCAGTACTTC.

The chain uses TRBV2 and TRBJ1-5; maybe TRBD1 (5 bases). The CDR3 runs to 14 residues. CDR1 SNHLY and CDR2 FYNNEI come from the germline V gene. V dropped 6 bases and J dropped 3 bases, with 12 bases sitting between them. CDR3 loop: CASSRQTANQPQHF. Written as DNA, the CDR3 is TGTGCCAGCAGCCGACAGACAGCCAATCAGCCCCAGCATTTT.

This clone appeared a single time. The CDR3 nucleotides are TGCGCCAGCAGCTTGGGTTCCGGGGTGAACACTGAAGCTTTCTTT. It yields the protein CASSLGSGVNTEAFF. The chain links TRBV5-1 to TRBJ1-1; D remains unclear. Germline CDR1 reads SGHRS; CDR2 reads YFSETQ. Trimming left V 0 bases short and J 0 bases short, with 9 bases between. The CDR3 covers 15 residues.

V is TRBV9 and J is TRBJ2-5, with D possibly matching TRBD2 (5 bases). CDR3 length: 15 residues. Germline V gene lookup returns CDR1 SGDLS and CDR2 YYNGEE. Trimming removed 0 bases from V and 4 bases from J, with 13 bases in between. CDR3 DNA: TGTGCCAGCAGCGTAGAATGGGCGGGTTTAGAGACCCAGTACTTC. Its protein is CASSVEWAGLETQYF. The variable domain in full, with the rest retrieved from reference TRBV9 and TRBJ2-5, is DSGVTQTPKHLITATGQRVTLRCSPRSGDLSVYWYQQSLDQGLQFLIQYYNGEERAKGNILERFSAQQFPDLHSELNLSSLELGDSALYFCASSVEWAGLETQYFGPGTRLLVL.

The CDR3 loop reads CSASDWEKLFF. DNA of the CDR3: TGCAGTGCTAGCGACTGGGAAAAACTGTTTTTT. The chain joins TRBV20-1 to TRBJ1-4; no clear D gene. Trimming took off 3 bases at V and 8 bases at J, with 7 bases between the two ends. The CDR3 has 11 amino acids. Germline V lookup: CDR1 DFQATT, CDR2 SNEGSKA (reference sequence).

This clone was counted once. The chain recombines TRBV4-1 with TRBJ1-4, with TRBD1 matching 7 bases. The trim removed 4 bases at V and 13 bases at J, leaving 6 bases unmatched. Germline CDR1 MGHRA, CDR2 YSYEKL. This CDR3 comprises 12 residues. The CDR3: CASSLRQGRLFF. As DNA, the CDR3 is TGCGCCAGCAGCCTCAGACAGGGAAGACTGTTTTTT.

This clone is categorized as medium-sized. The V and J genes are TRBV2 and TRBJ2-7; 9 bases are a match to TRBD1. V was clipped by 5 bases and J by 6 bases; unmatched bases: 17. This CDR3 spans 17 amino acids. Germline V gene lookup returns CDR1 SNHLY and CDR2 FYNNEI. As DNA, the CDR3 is TGTGCCAGCAGTCAATTTACCGGGACAGGGAGTTGGAGCGAGCAGTACTTC. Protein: CASSQFTGTGSWSEQYF.

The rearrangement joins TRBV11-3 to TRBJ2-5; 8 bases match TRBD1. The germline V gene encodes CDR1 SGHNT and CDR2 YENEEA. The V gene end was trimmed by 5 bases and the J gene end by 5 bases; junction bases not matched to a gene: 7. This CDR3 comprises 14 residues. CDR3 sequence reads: CASSETGVEETQYF. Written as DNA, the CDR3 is TGTGCCAGCAGCGAGACAGGGGTCGAGGAGACCCAGTACTTC.

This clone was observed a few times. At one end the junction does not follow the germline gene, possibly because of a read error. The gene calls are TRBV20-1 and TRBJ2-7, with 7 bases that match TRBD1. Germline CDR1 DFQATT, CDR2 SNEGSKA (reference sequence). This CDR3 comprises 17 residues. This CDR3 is CSASESSGTVGMYGQYF. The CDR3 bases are TGCAGTGCTAGTGAATCGTCTGGGACAGTAGGAATGTACGGGCAGTACTTC.

CDR3 sequence (DNA): TGTGCCAGTAGCCCTCAGGTCGCGAGCTCTGGAAACACCATATATTTT. Its translation is CASSPQVASSGNTIYF. The rearrangement links TRBV19 to TRBJ1-3; no clear D. V was clipped by 6 bases and J by 0 bases, with 15 bases between them. CDR1 and CDR2 (germline): LNHDA, SQIVND (reference sequence). This CDR3 is 16 amino acids long. The full variable domain, completed using reference TRBV19 and TRBJ1-3, is DGGITQSPKYLFRKEGQNVTLSCEQNLNHDAMYWYRQDPGQGLRLIYYSQIVNDFQKGDIAEGYSVSREKKESFPLTVTSAQKNPTAFYLCASSPQVASSGNTIYFGEGSWLTVV.

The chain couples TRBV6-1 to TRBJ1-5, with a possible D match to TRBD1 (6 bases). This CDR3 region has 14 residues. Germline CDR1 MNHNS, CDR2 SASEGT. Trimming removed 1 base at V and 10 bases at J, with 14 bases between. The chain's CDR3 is CASSEENRDYPQHF. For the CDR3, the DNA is TGTGCCAGCAGTGAAGAAAACAGGGACTATCCCCAGCATTTT.

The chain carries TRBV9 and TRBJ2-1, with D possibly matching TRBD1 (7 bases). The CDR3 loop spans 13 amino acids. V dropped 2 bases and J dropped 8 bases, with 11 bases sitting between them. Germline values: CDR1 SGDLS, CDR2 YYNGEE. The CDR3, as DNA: TGTGCCAGCAGCGTCAGGGGGGTCGATGAGCAGTTCTTC. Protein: CASSVRGVDEQFF. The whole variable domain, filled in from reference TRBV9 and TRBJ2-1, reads DSGVTQTPKHLITATGQRVTLRCSPRSGDLSVYWYQQSLDQGLQFLIQYYNGEERAKGNILERFSAQQFPDLHSELNLSSLELGDSALYFCASSVRGVDEQFFGPGTRLTVL.

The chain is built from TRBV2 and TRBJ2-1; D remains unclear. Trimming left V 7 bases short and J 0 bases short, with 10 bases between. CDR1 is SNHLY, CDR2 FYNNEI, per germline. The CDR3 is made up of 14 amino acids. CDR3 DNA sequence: TGTGCCAGCACTGGTCTCAGCTCCTACAATGAGCAGTTCTTC. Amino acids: CASTGLSSYNEQFF.

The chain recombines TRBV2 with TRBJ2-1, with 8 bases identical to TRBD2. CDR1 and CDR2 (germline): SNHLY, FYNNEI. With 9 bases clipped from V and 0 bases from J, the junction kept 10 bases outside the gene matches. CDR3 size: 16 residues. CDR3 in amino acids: CASIGRVRISYNEQFF. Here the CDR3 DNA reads TGTGCCAGTATCGGGAGGGTTCGAATCTCCTACAATGAGCAGTTCTTC.

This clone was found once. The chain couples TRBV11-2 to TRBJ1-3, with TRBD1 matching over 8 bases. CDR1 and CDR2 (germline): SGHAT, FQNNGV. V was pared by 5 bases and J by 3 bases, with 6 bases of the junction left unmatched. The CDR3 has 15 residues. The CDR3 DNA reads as TGTGCCAGCAGCCCTGACAGGGGAAGTGGAAACACCATATATTTT. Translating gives CASSPDRGSGNTIYF.

CDR3 in DNA: TGCGCCAGCAGCTTGGTAGCGGGAGGAGATACGCAGTATTTT. It encodes CASSLVAGGDTQYF. The chain couples TRBV5-1 to TRBJ2-3, with TRBD2 matching over 10 bases. The germline V gene has CDR1 SGHRS and CDR2 YFSETQ. The ends lost 0 bases at V and 5 bases at J; junction bases unmatched: 0. This CDR3 comprises 14 residues.

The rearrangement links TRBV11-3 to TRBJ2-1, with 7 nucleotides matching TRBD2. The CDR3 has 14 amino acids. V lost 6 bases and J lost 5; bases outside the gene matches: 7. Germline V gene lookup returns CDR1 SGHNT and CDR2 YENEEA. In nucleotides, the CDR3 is TGTGCCAGCAGTCAAAGCGGGGTGAACAATGAGCAGTTCTTC. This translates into CASSQSGVNNEQFF.